These T cell receptor beta chains were read from a single sample in a study of human T cells and chemical hapten exposure. TCRdb re-called the RACE reads through MiXCR, storing one row per CDR3 protein. The sample lists about 71,000 distinct CDR3 sequences; approximately 9.8% were seen once. Sequenced here: whole blood, sampled in connection with sensitization to the hapten diphenylcyclopropenone (DPC). Source of these receptors: a woman in her forties with alopecia areata. Some clones in this sample may be carry-over from other donors' samples. The CDR3 runs from the conserved cysteine through the conserved F or W. Fields, in order: J gene, clone size, D gene, V gene, CDR3 protein, CDR3 DNA. The D gene is left open where the match is weak. Some rows mark clone size as missing; the rest say once, few, many or name a class of expanded clone.

TRBJ2-7 | few | . | TRBV7-2 | CASSPGDYEQYF | TGTGCCAGCAGCCCGGGGGACTACGAGCAGTACTTC
TRBJ2-1 | many | . | TRBV6-1 | CASSDSYNEQFF | TGTGCCAGCAGTGACAGTTACAATGAGCAGTTCTTC
TRBJ2-1 | many | . | TRBV5-6 | CASSPLAGGYYNEQFF | TGTGCCAGCAGCCCCCTCGCAGGCGGCTATTACAATGAGCAGTTCTTC
TRBJ1-5 | few | . | TRBV12-3/TRBV12-4 | CASSSSRDPGRQPQHF | TGTGCCAGCAGCTCTTCCCGGGATCCCGGGCGTCAGCCCCAGCATTTT
TRBJ2-2 | many | TRBD1 | TRBV5-6 | CASSLTETGGTGELFF | TGTGCCAGCAGCTTAACCGAAACAGGGGGTACCGGGGAGCTGTTTTTT
TRBJ2-7 | few | . | TRBV30 | CAWSVGPGLQYF | TGTGCCTGGAGTGTGGGTCCGGGACTCCAGTACTTC
TRBJ1-2 | . | . | TRBV7-9 | CASSLVSGDGYTF | TGTGCCAGCAGCTTAGTGTCCGGGGATGGCTACACCTTC
TRBJ2-7 | few | . | TRBV20-1 | CSARGTGLTSVKYF | TGCAGTGCGAGGGGGACCGGACTCACCTCCGTAAAGTACTTC
TRBJ1-2 | many | . | TRBV12-3/TRBV12-4 | CASSFEGDGYTF | TGTGCCAGCAGTTTTGAGGGGGATGGCTACACCTTC
TRBJ1-5 | many | . | TRBV7-2 | CASSLGGASNQPQHF | TGTGCCAGCAGCTTAGGTGGGGCGAGCAATCAGCCCCAGCATTTT
TRBJ2-2 | many | . | TRBV7-2 | CASSLGYRTATGELFF | TGTGCCAGCAGCTTAGGGTATAGGACAGCCACCGGGGAGCTGTTTTTT
TRBJ2-3 | many | TRBD2 | TRBV27 | CASSLSGGYSTDTQYF | TGTGCCAGCAGTCTTAGCGGGGGGTATAGCACAGATACGCAGTATTTT
TRBJ1-2 | many | . | TRBV11-2 | CASSSSPGDYGYTF | TGTGCCAGCAGCTCATCCCCCGGGGACTATGGCTACACCTTC
TRBJ1-5 | many | . | TRBV6-5 | CASSFAASQPQHF | TGTGCCAGCAGTTTTGCGGCTTCCCAGCCCCAGCATTTT
TRBJ1-2 | few | . | TRBV6-1 | CASTLDGNYGYTF | TGTGCCAGCACCCTGGACGGGAACTATGGCTACACCTTC